One and the same sample provided the 12 T cell receptor beta chains below, sequenced in a study of blood T cells in healthy people across ages. Sample-barcoded 5' priming and a J-beta primer mix drove a second PCR of roughly 7 to 11 cycles. From the 5' RACE reads, TCRdb called clonotypes with MiXCR, one entry per CDR3 protein. The table records about 640,000 distinct CDR3 sequences, about 30% of them present only once. The source material was blood. These receptors were obtained from a woman at least 80 years old in good health.

This sequence joins TRBV6-1 and TRBJ1-1, with TRBD1 matching 7 bases. Germline CDR1 and CDR2: MNHNS and SASEGT. The CDR3 runs 15 residues. V dropped 3 bases and J dropped 7; count of bases not matched to a gene: 11. The CDR3: CASSDSKGGRDEAFF. For the CDR3, the DNA is TGTGCCAGCAGTGATTCGAAAGGGGGCCGTGATGAAGCTTTCTTT.

The table lists this clonotype with many counts. The chain links TRBV15 to TRBJ1-1; D gene uncertain. CDR3 length: 14 residues. Germline values: CDR1 LNHNV, CDR2 YYDKDF (reference sequence). With 7 bases removed from V and 11 bases from J, the gap between germline ends came to 23 bases. This CDR3 is CATTAGSRSGRAFF. The CDR3 nucleotides are TGTGCCACCACCGCGGGGTCCCGGTCCGGCCGGGCTTTCTTT.

This sequence joins TRBV4-1 and TRBJ2-7, with D perhaps matching TRBD2 (5 bases). The CDR3 contains 15 residues. Germline CDR1 and CDR2: MGHRA and YSYEKL. V lost 0 bases to trimming and J lost 7 bases, with 16 bases between them. As DNA, the CDR3 is TGCGCCAGCAGCCAAGATGGCACTAGGACTCGGGAGCAGTACTTC. Translating gives CASSQDGTRTREQYF.

This chain uses TRBV4-2 with TRBJ2-1; no firm D call. V was clipped by 5 bases and J by 8 bases, with 10 bases between them. Germline CDR1 LGHNA, CDR2 YNFKEQ. This CDR3 contains 12 residues. The CDR3 reads CASSTLWDEQFF. DNA of the CDR3: TGTGCCAGCAGCACACTTTGGGATGAGCAGTTCTTC.

Note on this clonotype: With a much larger clone just one base away, this may be a read error. This chain connects TRBV7-2 to TRBJ2-6, with D perhaps matching TRBD1 (5 bases). The CDR3 loop spans 15 amino acids. CDR1 and CDR2 (germline): SGHTA, FQGNSA. CDR3 residues: CASSRRVTGVNVLTF. CDR3 in DNA: TGTGCCAGCAGCCGCAGGGTTACTGGGGTCAACGTCCTGACTTTC.

This clonotype was counted a few times. This sequence joins TRBV28 and TRBJ2-3; D is undetermined. CDR1 is MDHEN, CDR2 SYDVKM, per germline. The V end lost 1 base, the J end lost 0 bases, and 11 bases lay between the germline ends. CDR3 size: 16 residues. The CDR3 sequence: CASSLSGRPSTDTQYF. The CDR3 nucleotides are TGTGCCAGCAGTTTATCGGGTCGTCCTAGCACAGATACGCAGTATTTT.

In regard to this clonotype: This may be a read error, as it is one base from a much larger clone. This rearrangement joins TRBV2 to TRBJ1-2; the D is unclear. CDR3 length: 14 residues. Between the trimmed V and J ends, which lost 3 bases and 2 bases, there was a span of 10 bases. Germline lookup yields CDR1 SNHLY and CDR2 FYNNEI. CDR3 sequence reads: CASSETPPNYGYTF. CDR3 DNA: TGTGCCAGCAGTGAGACCCCTCCAAACTATGGCTACACCTTC.

This clonotype has a count of ten or more. The chain is built from TRBV20-1 and TRBJ2-1, with TRBD1 identical over 9 bases. Per germline, CDR1 DFQATT and CDR2 SNEGSKA (reference sequence). With V trimmed by 5 bases and J by 1 base, 9 bases remained unmatched. This CDR3 is built from 16 residues. Here the CDR3 DNA reads TGCAGTGCTTGGGACAGGGACCCCCAGTCCTACAATGAGCAGTTCTTC. Translating gives CSAWDRDPQSYNEQFF.

The rearrangement joins TRBV6-2 or TRBV6-3 to TRBJ2-7, with D perhaps TRBD2 (5 bases). Germline assignment: CDR1 MNHEY and CDR2 SVGEGT. The CDR3 sequence is 13 residues long. Trimming took 7 bases from V and 0 from J, leaving 10 bases between them. The CDR3 DNA reads TGTGCCAGCATGAACGCGGGCTCCTACGAGCAGTACTTC. It yields the protein CASMNAGSYEQYF.

The sample holds one count of this clonotype. The chain links TRBV7-8 to TRBJ2-7; D tentatively reads TRBD1 or TRBD2 (5 bases each). V lost 3 bases, J lost 0 bases, and 12 bases lay in between. Germline V gene sequence: CDR1 SGHVS, CDR2 FQNEAQ. The CDR3 covers 15 residues. The CDR3 DNA reads TGTGCCAGCAGCTTTTTCGCAGGGAGCTCCTACGAGCAGTACTTC. It translates to CASSFFAGSSYEQYF.

As for this clonotype: The junction departs from the called germline gene at one end, perhaps through a read error. This rearrangement joins TRBV19 to TRBJ2-3, with TRBD1 identical over 10 bases. Germline V gene lookup returns CDR1 LNHDA and CDR2 SQIVND (reference sequence). The CDR3 runs 16 residues. DNA for the CDR3: TGTGCCAGTAGTTCCCGGGACAGGGGACAAACAGATGCGCAGTATTTT. Its translation is CASSSRDRGQTDAQYF.

This clonotype appeared many times. The J gene is TRBJ1-2, the V gene TRBV2, with TRBD1 as a possible D gene (5 bases). Looked up from germline, CDR1 is SNHLY and CDR2 is FYNNEI. The length of the CDR3 is 13 residues. Trimming took off 5 bases at V and 1 base at J, with 8 bases between the two ends. CDR3 coding DNA: TGTGCCAGCAGTCAGGGTCTTAACTATGGCTACACCTTC. Protein sequence: CASSQGLNYGYTF.